One sample yielded the 19 T cell receptor beta chains listed below, sequenced in a study of blood T cell repertoires in COVID-19. The method was immunoSEQ multiplex PCR; TCRdb's version includes in-frame clones alone and lacks a portion of them. This table has about 280,000 clones, about 85% appearing once. The sample taken for sequencing was peripheral blood. The receptors were sampled from a human donor in a cohort sampled during active COVID-19.

The gene calls are TRBV10-3 and TRBJ1-1; D gene uncertain. V dropped 4 bases and J dropped 0 bases, with 12 bases sitting between them. Germline CDR1 is ENHRY and CDR2 is SYGVKD. This CDR3 contains 15 residues. DNA of the CDR3: TGTGCCATCAGTGGACAACCAGCTCTGAACACTGAAGCTTTCTTT. Its translation is CAISGQPALNTEAFF.

The V gene is TRBV4-1, the J gene TRBJ1-4, with unresolved D. CDR1 and CDR2 (germline): MGHRA, YSYEKL. Trimming shortened V by 4 bases and J by 0 bases, and 6 bases separated the two germline ends. The CDR3 consists of 14 residues. This CDR3 reads CASSPGTTNEKLFF. The CDR3 DNA follows: TGCGCCAGCAGCCCCGGGACAACTAATGAAAAACTGTTTTTT.

This clone was seen many times. This CDR3 is also generated by other DNA sequences in the sample. This sequence joins TRBV2 and TRBJ2-5; no definite D call. Per germline, CDR1 SNHLY and CDR2 FYNNEI. V lost 2 bases to trimming and J lost 2 bases, with 6 bases between them. The CDR3 spans 13 residues. The CDR3 DNA follows: TGTGCCAGCAGTGAATCAGTTCAAGAGACCCAGTACTTC. Translation: CASSESVQETQYF. The full variable domain, its missing parts supplied by reference TRBV2 and TRBJ2-5, is EPEVTQTPSHQVTQMGQEVILRCVPISNHLYFYWYRQILGQKVEFLVSFYNNEISEKSEIFDDQFSVERPDGSNFTLKIRSTKLEDSAMYFCASSESVQETQYFGPGTRLLVL.

The rearrangement uses TRBV18 and TRBJ2-2; 8 bases line up with TRBD2. Germline values: CDR1 KGHSH, CDR2 LQKENI. The J segment lost 0 bases and the V segment lost 4 bases, leaving 4 bases of the junction unmatched. CDR3 length equals 16 residues. As DNA, the CDR3 is TGTGCCAGCTCACTTACTAGCGGAGCGAACACCGGGGAGCTGTTTTTT. The encoded protein is CASSLTSGANTGELFF.

V gene TRBV3-1 (or the pseudogene TRBV3-2) combines with J gene TRBJ2-7; 10 nucleotides match TRBD2. Germline values: CDR1 LGHDT, CDR2 YNNKEL (reference sequence). The CDR3 totals 14 residues. J was trimmed by 10 bases and V by 4 bases; bases with no gene match: 10. The DNA of the CDR3 is TGTGCCAGCAGCCCCGACTGGACTAGCGGTTTACAGTACTTC. Its translation is CASSPDWTSGLQYF.

The rearrangement joins TRBV4-1 to TRBJ2-6; 8 nucleotides agree with TRBD2. The CDR3 has 16 residues. J lost 7 bases, V lost 4 bases, and 9 bases had no gene match. Germline lookup yields CDR1 MGHRA and CDR2 YSYEKL. The CDR3 sequence: CASSREGLAIANVLTF. The CDR3 DNA reads TGCGCCAGCAGCCGTGAAGGACTAGCTATTGCCAACGTCCTGACTTTC.

In this sample, this clone turned up once. V gene TRBV5-1 combines with J gene TRBJ1-2; D might be TRBD1 (5 bases). V was pared by 4 bases and J by 7 bases, with 17 bases between. Looked up from germline, CDR1 is SGHRS and CDR2 is YFSETQ. CDR3 size: 14 residues. CDR3 in amino acids: CASSLGQGVFGYTF. CDR3 nucleotides: TGCGCCAGCAGCCTCGGGCAGGGTGTTTTTGGCTACACCTTC. The full variable domain, with the rest looked up from reference TRBV5-1 and TRBJ1-2, is KAGVTQTPRYLIKTRGQQVTLSCSPISGHRSVSWYQQTPGQGLQFLFEYFSETQRNKGNFPGRFSGRQFSNSRSEMNVSTLELGDSALYLCASSLGQGVFGYTFGSGTRLTVV.

The chain is built from TRBV7-8 and TRBJ1-1; the match to TRBD1 covers 8 bases. Germline CDR1 reads SGHVS; CDR2 reads FQNEAQ. The CDR3 has 15 residues. The J segment lost 0 bases and the V segment lost 1 base, leaving 1 base of the junction unmatched. The CDR3 is CASSLEGQVNTEAFF. CDR3 bases: TGTGCCAGCAGCTTAGAGGGACAGGTGAACACTGAAGCTTTCTTT.

The V gene is TRBV7-2, the J gene TRBJ1-1; D gene uncertain. V gave up 5 bases and J gave up 0 bases, with 13 bases separating them. Germline V gene data show CDR1 as SGHTA and CDR2 as FQGNSA. The CDR3 length is 15 residues. CDR3 protein: CASSPTLIMNTEAFF. The CDR3 DNA is TGTGCCAGCAGCCCCACTCTGATTATGAACACTGAAGCTTTCTTT.

The V gene is TRBV10-3, the J gene TRBJ2-3; TRBD2 aligns across 10 bases. The CDR3 runs 14 residues. CDR1 and CDR2 from the germline V gene are ENHRY and SYGVKD. The trim removed 8 bases at V and 6 bases at J, leaving 8 bases unmatched. The CDR3 protein is CAILTPSGSDTQYF. The CDR3 DNA sequence: TGTGCCATCTTAACCCCTAGCGGGAGTGATACGCAGTATTTT.

The chain carries TRBV30 and TRBJ1-2, with TRBD1 matching over 11 bases. The length of the CDR3 is 13 residues. Unmatched junction bases numbered 5, after V lost 2 bases and J lost 9 bases. The germline V gene encodes CDR1 GTSNPN and CDR2 SVGIG (reference sequence). The CDR3 spells CAWSRRDRGSYTF. In DNA form, the CDR3 reads TGTGCCTGGAGTCGCCGGGACAGGGGGAGCTACACCTTC.

CDR3 in amino acids: CASSQGEGTPPYEQYF. In DNA form, the CDR3 reads TGCGCCAGCAGCCAAGGCGAAGGGACTCCTCCCTACGAGCAGTACTTC. The J gene is TRBJ2-7, the V gene TRBV4-1; D is perhaps TRBD2 (6 bases). The germline V gene encodes CDR1 MGHRA and CDR2 YSYEKL. With 1 base removed from V and 2 bases from J, the gap between germline ends came to 15 bases. The CDR3 length is 16 residues.

V is TRBV5-4 and J is TRBJ1-1; 10 nucleotides line up with TRBD1. The CDR3 has 13 residues. The germline CDR1 and CDR2 sequences are SGHNT and YYREEE (reference sequence). Trimming at V came to 10 bases and at J to 4 bases, leaving 7 bases not matched to a gene. The CDR3 is CAGGGQGSTEAFF. CDR3 bases: TGTGCCGGGGGGGGACAGGGGAGCACTGAAGCTTTCTTT.

The rearrangement links TRBV28 to TRBJ1-2; 8 nucleotides match TRBD1. The germline CDR1 and CDR2 sequences are MDHEN and SYDVKM. V lost 5 bases to trimming and J lost 7 bases; unmatched junction nucleotides: 12. This CDR3 contains 15 residues. In DNA, the CDR3 is TGTGCCAGCAGTCCGTCGGACAGGGTGCTGGGTGGCTACACCTTC. It codes for CASSPSDRVLGGYTF.

The gene calls are TRBV2 and TRBJ2-5; D may be TRBD2 (5 bases). The CDR3 spans 15 residues. V lost 7 bases and J lost 5, with 20 bases in between. Germline V gives CDR1 SNHLY, CDR2 FYNNEI. In DNA, the CDR3 is TGTGCCAGCAAACGCGCGGACTCCCCGGCGGAGACCCAGTACTTC. This translates into CASKRADSPAETQYF. Full variable domain (rest looked up from reference TRBV2 and TRBJ2-5): EPEVTQTPSHQVTQMGQEVILRCVPISNHLYFYWYRQILGQKVEFLVSFYNNEISEKSEIFDDQFSVERPDGSNFTLKIRSTKLEDSAMYFCASKRADSPAETQYFGPGTRLLVL.

This chain links TRBV5-5 with TRBJ2-5; tentative D call: TRBD2 (5 bases). This CDR3 is built from 14 residues. V dropped 5 bases and J dropped 2 bases, with 13 bases sitting between them. Per germline, CDR1 SGHKS and CDR2 YYEKEE (reference sequence). The CDR3 DNA sequence: TGTGCCAGCAGACCCGGGATAACTCAAGAGACCCAGTACTTC. It yields the protein CASRPGITQETQYF.

V is TRBV6-5 and J is TRBJ2-7; 9 nucleotides agree with TRBD1. Germline CDR1 MNHEY, CDR2 SVGAGI. CDR3 size: 15 residues. Trimming removed 6 bases from V and 2 bases from J; junction bases left unmatched: 8. The CDR3 coding sequence is TGTGCCAGCAGCTTTTTAGGACAGGGGACCTACGAGCAGTACTTC. Encoded protein: CASSFLGQGTYEQYF.

The rearrangement uses TRBV7-2 and TRBJ2-1; tentative D call: TRBD2 (5 bases). The V end lost 0 bases, the J end lost 13 bases, and 10 bases lay between the germline ends. The CDR3 runs to 12 residues. CDR1 is SGHTA, CDR2 FQGNSA, per germline. The CDR3 region has the DNA TGTGCCAGCAGCTTAGCGGGAGAAGTACAGTTCTTC. Translating gives CASSLAGEVQFF.

The chain uses TRBV5-3 and TRBJ1-1; 8 bases map to TRBD1. TRBV5-3 is known as an ORF, though its function is uncertain. The CDR3 loop spans 14 amino acids. V gave up 5 bases and J gave up 4 bases; unmatched junction bases: 7. For the CDR3, the DNA is TGTGCCAGAAGTCAGCAGGGGGCTGGCACTGAAGCTTTCTTT. It yields the protein CARSQQGAGTEAFF.